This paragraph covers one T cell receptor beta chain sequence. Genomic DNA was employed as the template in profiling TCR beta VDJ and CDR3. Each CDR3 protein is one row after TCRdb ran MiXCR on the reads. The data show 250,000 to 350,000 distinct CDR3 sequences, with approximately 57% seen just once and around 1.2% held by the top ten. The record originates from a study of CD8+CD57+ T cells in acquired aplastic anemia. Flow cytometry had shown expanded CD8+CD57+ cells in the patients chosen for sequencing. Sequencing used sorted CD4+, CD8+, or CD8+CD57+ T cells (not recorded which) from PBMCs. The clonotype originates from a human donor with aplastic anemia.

The CDR3 loop reads CASSSAAGTGPFYGYTF. DNA of the CDR3: TGTGCCAGCAGCTCGGCCGCCGGGACAGGGCCGTTCTATGGCTACACCTTC. The J gene is TRBJ1-2, the V gene TRBV7-2; 9 bases match TRBD1. The CDR3 consists of 17 residues. Germline values: CDR1 SGHTA, CDR2 FQGNSA. With V trimmed by 4 bases and J by 4 bases, 13 bases remained unmatched.